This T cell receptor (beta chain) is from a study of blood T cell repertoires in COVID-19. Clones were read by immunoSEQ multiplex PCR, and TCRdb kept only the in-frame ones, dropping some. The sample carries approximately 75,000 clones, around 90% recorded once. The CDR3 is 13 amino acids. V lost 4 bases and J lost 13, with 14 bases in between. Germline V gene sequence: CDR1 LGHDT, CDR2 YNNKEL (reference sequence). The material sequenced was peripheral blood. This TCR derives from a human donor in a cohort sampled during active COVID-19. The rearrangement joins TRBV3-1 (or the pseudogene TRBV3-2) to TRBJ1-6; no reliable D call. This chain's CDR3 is CASSPYQESPLHF. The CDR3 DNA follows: TGTGCCAGCAGCCCTTATCAAGAGTCGCCCCTCCACTTT.